The rows below give T cell receptor beta chains drawn from one sample of a study of blood T cell repertoires in COVID-19. Profiled with immunoSEQ multiplex PCR; TCRdb holds only in-frame clones, not every one. Of around 200,000 clones in the sample, roughly 84% were seen once. The sequenced sample consisted of peripheral blood. These receptors all stem from a woman older than 75 with active or convalescent COVID-19. CDR3s include the opening cysteine and the closing phenylalanine or tryptophan. Fields, in order: V gene, clone size, D gene, J gene, CDR3 protein, CDR3 DNA. D genes are given only for firm matches. Only part of the rows carry a size: once, few, many, or a class if the clone is expanded.

TRBV5-6,NA,TRBD1,TRBJ1-1,CASSSPIIQGATEAFF,TGTGCCAGCAGCTCCCCCATCATTCAGGGGGCTACTGAAGCTTTCTTT
TRBV9,NA,NA,TRBJ2-5,CASSVQGHLLETQYF,TGTGCCAGCAGCGTACAGGGGCACTTGTTAGAGACCCAGTACTTC
TRBV19,NA,NA,TRBJ2-1,CASSIDSQYRYNEQFF,TGTGCCAGTAGTATAGATTCGCAGTACCGATACAATGAGCAGTTCTTC
TRBV11-2,once,TRBD1,TRBJ2-1,CASRPQGASSYNEQFF,TGTGCCAGCAGACCACAGGGGGCGAGCTCCTACAATGAGCAGTTCTTC
TRBV9,NA,TRBD2,TRBJ2-3,CASSVGPAGGGDTQYF,TGTGCCAGCAGCGTAGGTCCAGCGGGGGGAGGAGATACGCAGTATTTT
TRBV3-1/TRBV3-2,NA,TRBD2,TRBJ2-3,CASSQSPSGGGTQYF,TGTGCCAGCAGCCAATCCCCCAGCGGGGGAGGTACGCAGTATTTT
TRBV7-9,NA,TRBD1,TRBJ1-1,CASRMGQTNTEAFF,TGTGCCAGCAGGATGGGACAGACGAACACTGAAGCTTTCTTT
TRBV6-1,NA,NA,TRBJ1-2,CASSEASYGYTF,TGTGCCAGCAGTGAGGCATCGTATGGCTACACCTTC
TRBV5-1,NA,NA,TRBJ1-4,CASSPLMRVEKLFF,TGCGCCAGCTCCCCGTTGATGCGCGTAGAAAAACTGTTTTTT
TRBV28,NA,TRBD1,TRBJ2-3,CASSSPGGATDTQYF,TGTGCCAGCAGTTCCCCAGGGGGCGCAACAGATACGCAGTATTTT
TRBV18,NA,NA,TRBJ1-6,CASSPSGKGSPLHF,TGTGCCAGCTCACCCTCGGGGAAGGGTTCACCCCTCCACTTT
TRBV30,NA,TRBD1,TRBJ1-1,CAWRGQGITEAFF,TGTGCCTGGAGGGGACAGGGGATAACTGAAGCTTTCTTT
TRBV5-1,few,NA,TRBJ1-5,CASSLVGSPGQPQHF,TGCGCCAGCAGCTTGGTCGGGTCTCCGGGTCAGCCCCAGCATTTT
TRBV6-5,NA,NA,TRBJ1-5,CASSSGEYRNQPQHF,TGTGCCAGCAGTTCGGGGGAGTATCGCAATCAGCCCCAGCATTTT
TRBV18,NA,TRBD1,TRBJ1-1,CASSDLRDRFEAFF,TGTGCCAGCTCAGACCTCCGGGACAGATTTGAAGCTTTCTTT
TRBV29-1,NA,TRBD1,TRBJ2-1,CSVAVTGGDEQFF,TGCAGCGTTGCGGTGACAGGGGGCGATGAGCAGTTCTTC
TRBV28,once,NA,TRBJ1-2,CASSPLLNRQTNYGYTF,TGTGCCAGCAGTCCCCTCTTAAACCGACAGACCAACTATGGCTACACCTTC
TRBV27,NA,TRBD2,TRBJ2-1,CASKDAERGPYNEQFF,TGTGCCAGCAAAGATGCCGAGCGGGGACCCTACAATGAGCAGTTCTTC
TRBV7-8,NA,TRBD2,TRBJ2-5,CASSPTGLAGVQETQYF,TGTGCCAGCAGCCCGACGGGACTAGCGGGGGTCCAAGAGACCCAGTACTTC
TRBV11-3,NA,TRBD1,TRBJ2-3,CASSLSQGQVYTQYF,TGTGCCAGCAGCTTATCCCAGGGACAGGTATATACGCAGTATTTT
TRBV3-1/TRBV3-2,NA,NA,TRBJ2-3,CASSQASADTQYF,TGTGCCAGCAGCCAAGCGAGTGCAGATACGCAGTATTTT
TRBV19,NA,TRBD2,TRBJ2-1,CASSIMGLAGNEQFF,TGTGCCAGTAGTATTATGGGACTAGCTGGCAATGAGCAGTTCTTC
TRBV5-1,NA,NA,TRBJ1-1,CASSPDRPNTEAFF,TGCGCCAGCAGCCCTGACAGACCGAACACTGAAGCTTTCTTT
TRBV6-6,few,TRBD1,TRBJ1-5,CASSDRGGNQPQHF,TGTGCCAGCAGTGACAGGGGTGGCAATCAGCCCCAGCATTTT
TRBV30,NA,NA,TRBJ1-2,CAWSVGPVAGVGYTF,TGTGCCTGGAGTGTGGGGCCTGTGGCAGGGGTTGGCTACACCTTC
TRBV5-1,NA,TRBD2,TRBJ2-1,CASSLRSSGSSYNEQFF,TGCGCCAGCAGCTTACGTTCCAGCGGGAGTTCCTACAATGAGCAGTTCTTC
TRBV10-3,NA,TRBD1,TRBJ1-2,CAISGTGIANYGYTF,TGTGCCATCAGTGGGACAGGGATAGCTAACTATGGCTACACCTTC
TRBV4-1,NA,TRBD2,TRBJ2-7,CASSRLAGGPSYEQYF,TGCGCCAGCAGCCGACTAGCGGGAGGGCCCTCCTACGAGCAGTACTTC
TRBV5-1,NA,NA,TRBJ2-7,CASSSGSPYEQYF,TGCGCCAGCAGCTCGGGAAGTCCCTACGAGCAGTACTTC
TRBV4-3,NA,NA,TRBJ2-7,CASSQAHRVGEQYF,TGCGCCAGCAGCCAAGCCCACAGGGTGGGAGAGCAGTACTTC
TRBV29-1,NA,TRBD1,TRBJ1-2,CSDRTGGYGYTF,TGCAGCGATCGGACAGGAGGCTATGGCTACACCTTC
TRBV7-2,NA,NA,TRBJ2-7,CASSLGRGTLSFEQYF,TGTGCCAGCAGCTTAGGACGGGGGACTCTTTCTTTCGAGCAGTACTTC
TRBV4-1,NA,TRBD2,TRBJ2-5,CASSPQRLAEETQYF,TGCGCCAGCAGCCCCCAGCGGCTAGCGGAAGAGACCCAGTACTTC
TRBV9,NA,TRBD2,TRBJ2-1,CASSGTGSGGYNEQFF,TGTGCCAGCAGCGGTACCGGGAGCGGGGGATACAATGAGCAGTTCTTC
TRBV7-9,NA,NA,TRBJ2-3,CASSFLDTQYF,TGTGCCAGCAGCTTTCTGGATACGCAGTATTTT
TRBV28,NA,TRBD1,TRBJ1-2,CASSLSDRVEGYTF,TGTGCCAGCAGTCTGTCGGACAGGGTGGAGGGCTACACCTTC
TRBV2,NA,NA,TRBJ2-2,CASMGRNTGELFF,TGTGCCAGCATGGGGCGGAACACCGGGGAGCTGTTTTTT
TRBV11-3,NA,NA,TRBJ1-1,CASSYRPNTEAFF,TGTGCCAGCAGCTACAGGCCGAACACTGAAGCTTTCTTT